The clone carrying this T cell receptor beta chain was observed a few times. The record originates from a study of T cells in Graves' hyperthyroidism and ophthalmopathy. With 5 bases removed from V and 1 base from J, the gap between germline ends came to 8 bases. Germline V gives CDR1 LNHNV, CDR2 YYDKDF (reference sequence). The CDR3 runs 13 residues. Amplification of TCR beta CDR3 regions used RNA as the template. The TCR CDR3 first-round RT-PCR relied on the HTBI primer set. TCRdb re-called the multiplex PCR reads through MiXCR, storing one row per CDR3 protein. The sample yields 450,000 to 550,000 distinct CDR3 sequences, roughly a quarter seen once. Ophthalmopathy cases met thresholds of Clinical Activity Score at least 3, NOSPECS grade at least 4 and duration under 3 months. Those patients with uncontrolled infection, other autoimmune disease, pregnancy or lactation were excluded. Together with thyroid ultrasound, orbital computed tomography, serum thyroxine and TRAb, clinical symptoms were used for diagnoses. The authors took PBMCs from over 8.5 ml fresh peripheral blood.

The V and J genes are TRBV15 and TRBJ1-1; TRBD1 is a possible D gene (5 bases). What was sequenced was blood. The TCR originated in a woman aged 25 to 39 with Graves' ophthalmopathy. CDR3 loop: CATSGDGNTEAFF. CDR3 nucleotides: TGTGCCACCAGCGGGGACGGGAACACTGAAGCTTTCTTT.